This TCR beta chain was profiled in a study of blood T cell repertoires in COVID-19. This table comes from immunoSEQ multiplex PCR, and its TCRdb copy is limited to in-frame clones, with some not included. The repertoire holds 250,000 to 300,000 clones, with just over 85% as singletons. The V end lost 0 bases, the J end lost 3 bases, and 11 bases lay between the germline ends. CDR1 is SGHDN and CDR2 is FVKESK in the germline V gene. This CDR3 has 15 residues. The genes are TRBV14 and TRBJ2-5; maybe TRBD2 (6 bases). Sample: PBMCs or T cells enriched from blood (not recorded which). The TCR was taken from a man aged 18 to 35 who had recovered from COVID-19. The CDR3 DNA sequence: TGTGCCAGCAGCCAAGAACCGCTAGCGAAAGAGACCCAGTACTTC. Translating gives CASSQEPLAKETQYF.